This TCR beta chain stems from a study of chemoradiotherapy in HPV16-positive cancers. Repeated repertoire sampling spanned the course of chemoradiotherapy. Measured with immunoSEQ multiplex PCR; TCRdb has only the in-frame clones, and not every one. The sample records over 6,500 clones, roughly two thirds being singletons. The length of the CDR3 is 13 residues. The ends were cut back, 0 bases at V and 2 bases at J, with 7 bases in the middle. Germline values: CDR1 GTSNPN, CDR2 SVGIG (reference sequence). As for this clone: Its antigen is unknown. Other DNA sequences from this sample encode an identical CDR3 as well.

Whole-study results and caveats: Functional assays defining HPV-specific T cells used only a couple of HPV16-positive patients.

The chain couples TRBV30 to TRBJ2-5; D possibly corresponds to TRBD2 (6 bases). This sequence originates from a human donor with HPV-associated anogenital cancer. This sample comprised tumor tissue, obtained from a patient who underwent chemoradiotherapy. CDR3 sequence (DNA): TGTGCCTGGAGTGTTGGGGGGCAAGAGACCCAGTACTTC. It is translated as CAWSVGGQETQYF.